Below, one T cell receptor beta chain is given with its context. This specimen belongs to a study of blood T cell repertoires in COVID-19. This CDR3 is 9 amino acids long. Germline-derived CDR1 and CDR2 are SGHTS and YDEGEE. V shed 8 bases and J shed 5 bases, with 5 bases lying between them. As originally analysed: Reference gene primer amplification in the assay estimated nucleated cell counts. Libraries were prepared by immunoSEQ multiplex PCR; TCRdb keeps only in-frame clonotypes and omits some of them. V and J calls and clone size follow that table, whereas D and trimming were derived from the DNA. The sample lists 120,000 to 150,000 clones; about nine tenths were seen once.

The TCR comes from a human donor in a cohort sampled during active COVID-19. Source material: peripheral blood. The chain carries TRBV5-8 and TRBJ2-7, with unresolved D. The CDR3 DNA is TGTGCCAGTCCTCACGAGCAGTACTTC. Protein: CASPHEQYF.